This T cell receptor beta chain was profiled in a study of shared clonotypes between healthy human individuals. The naive CD8 fraction comprised CD45RO-negative cells positively selected for CCR7 and excluded terminally differentiated effector memory CD45RA+ cells. Generated by immunoSEQ multiplex PCR, the TCRdb table keeps only in-frame clones and is missing some. The sample has about 2.1 million clones; about 92% are singletons. This clone was counted once. Its matching antigen is unknown. Study-level points and caveats: Clonotypes shared by all four sorted-subset donors had higher generation probabilities than non-shared clonotypes.

The CDR3 extends over 14 amino acids. CDR1 MNHEY and CDR2 SVGAGI come from the germline V gene. V lost 0 bases, J lost 8 bases, and 13 bases lay in between. The sequencing sample was made of naive CD8+ T cells from PBMCs. V gene TRBV6-5 combines with J gene TRBJ1-2, with no clear D. The TCR was taken from a man aged 18 to 29 in good health. Some clones in this sample may be carry-over from other donors' samples. CDR3 amino acids: CASSYSSGSGGYTF. The CDR3 bases are TGTGCCAGCAGTTACTCGTCGGGGTCGGGCGGCTACACCTTC.